The 16 T cell receptor beta chains below were found in one sample sequenced in a study of T cell repertoires in cytomegalovirus infection (dated by TCRdb to between 2017 and 2020). These receptors' targets are unknown. Sequencing relied on an Illumina HiSeq 1500. TCRdb reprocessed the public reads (quality trimming at Q25 with fastp, clone calling with MiXCR) and kept in-frame beta chains. All rows with the same CDR3 protein become a single entry with the most common DNA and genes. For this sample the table gives fewer than 900,000 distinct CDR3 sequences, of which almost 30% were detected only once. 10% to 15% of the sample comes from the top ten. The treatment or condition label, read with the paper, signifies: in vitro stimulation with specific CMV peptide epitopes to enrich CMV-specific T cells. Sequenced here: cultured CD8+ T cells from PBMCs, sampled from culture after CMV antigen stimulation. Receptors were obtained from a human donor in good health (CMV status not recorded). Some clones in this sample may be carry-over from other donors' samples.

This clonotype was recorded at least ten times. The chain recombines TRBV11-3 with TRBJ2-1; 9 bases map to TRBD2. The germline V gene has CDR1 SGHNT and CDR2 YENEEA. V gave up 1 base and J gave up 6 bases; unmatched junction bases: 16. This CDR3 contains 19 residues. CDR3: CASSLVRENLRGGRNEQFF. DNA of the CDR3: TGTGCCAGCAGCTTAGTTAGGGAAAACTTGCGGGGGGGCCGCAATGAGCAGTTCTTC. The variable domain in full, with the rest retrieved from reference TRBV11-3 and TRBJ2-1, is EAGVVQSPRYKIIEKKQPVAFWCNPISGHNTLYWYLQNLGQGPELLIRYENEEAVDDSQLPKDRFSAERLKGVDSTLKIQPAELGDSAVYLCASSLVRENLRGGRNEQFFGPGTRLTVL.

V usage is TRBV20-1 and J usage is TRBJ1-5, with 8 nucleotides matching TRBD1. In germline, CDR1 is DFQATT, CDR2 SNEGSKA (reference sequence). V was clipped by 5 bases and J by 3 bases; unmatched bases: 3. The CDR3 sequence is 13 residues long. CDR3 loop: CSAGDRNNQPQHF. Written as DNA, the CDR3 is TGCAGTGCTGGGGACAGGAACAATCAGCCCCAGCATTTT.

The chain has TRBV5-6 and TRBJ1-2, with 7 nucleotides matching TRBD1. Trimming took 4 bases from V and 3 from J; bases not matched to a gene: 6. The CDR3 extends over 14 amino acids. Germline lookup yields CDR1 SGHDT and CDR2 YYEEEE. CDR3: CASSREGADYGYTF. CDR3 nucleotides: TGTGCCAGCAGCCGGGAGGGGGCGGACTATGGCTACACCTTC.

This clonotype was detected many times. The rearrangement joins TRBV4-1 to TRBJ2-5; perhaps TRBD1 as D (5 bases). CDR3 length: 13 residues. Trimming cost V 8 bases and J 5 bases, with 15 bases left between them. Germline V gene sequence: CDR1 MGHRA, CDR2 YSYEKL. The CDR3 region is CASSGNWFETQYF. CDR3 in DNA: TGCGCCAGCTCAGGGAATTGGTTCGAGACCCAGTACTTC.

This chain joins TRBV27 and TRBJ1-1; the D is unclear. Per the germline V gene, CDR1 is MNHEY and CDR2 is SMNVEV (reference sequence). Trimming removed 4 bases at V and 0 bases at J, with 6 bases between. The CDR3 runs 13 residues. CDR3 nucleotide sequence: TGTGCCAGCAGTTCTTACATGAACACTGAAGCTTTCTTT. Translated: CASSSYMNTEAFF.

This clonotype was counted only a few times. The CDR3 spells CATTGLDNEQFF. CDR3 coding DNA: TGTGCCACCACCGGGCTAGACAATGAGCAGTTCTTC. The V call is TRBV6-6, the J call TRBJ2-1; D is undetermined. Germline-derived CDR1 and CDR2 are MNHNY and SVGAGI (reference sequence). This CDR3 region has 12 residues. Trimming cost V 10 bases and J 5 bases, with 12 bases left between them.

This clonotype was seen at least ten times. This chain links TRBV6-2 or TRBV6-3 with TRBJ2-2; D unclear. The V gene's germline CDR1 is MNHEY and CDR2 SVGEGT. The CDR3 is 15 amino acids. Trimming removed 2 bases at V and 1 base at J, with 8 bases between. The CDR3 loop is CASSYLAMNTGELFF. The CDR3 DNA is TGTGCCAGCAGTTACCTCGCCATGAACACCGGGGAGCTGTTTTTT.

CDR3 in DNA: TGTGCCAGCCTCGCAGGGGTGGGTTCACCCCTCCACTTT. Amino acids: CASLAGVGSPLHF. The chain employs TRBV6-6 and TRBJ1-6; D is possibly TRBD1 (6 bases). The CDR3 consists of 13 residues. CDR1 MNHNY and CDR2 SVGAGI come from the germline V gene (reference sequence). The V end was cut by 8 bases, the J end by 9 bases, with 14 bases between.

Remarks on this clonotype: One end of the junction does not line up with germline, which may come from a read error. The gene calls are TRBV6-6 and TRBJ2-5, with 8 bases aligning to TRBD2. The CDR3 contains 15 residues. In germline, CDR1 is MNHNY, CDR2 SVGAGI (reference sequence). The CDR3 bases are TGTGCCAGCAGGTACTCGACTCTAGCGGGAGAGACCCAGTACTTC. Protein product: CASRYSTLAGETQYF.

This chain uses TRBV12-3 or TRBV12-4 with TRBJ2-1; D ambiguous. The CDR3 contains 13 residues. Between the trimmed V and J ends, which lost 1 base and 6 bases, there was a span of 7 bases. CDR3 coding DNA: TGTGCCAGCAGTTTAGTTGTTGTCAATGAGCAGTTCTTC. Residues: CASSLVVVNEQFF.

This clonotype was seen more than once but under ten times. The V and J genes are TRBV28 and TRBJ1-5, with unresolved D. The ends were cut back, 5 bases at V and 5 bases at J, with 10 bases in the middle. CDR1 is MDHEN, CDR2 SYDVKM, per germline. This CDR3 has 13 residues. CDR3 sequence reads: CASSPGWDQPQHF. The CDR3 region has the DNA TGTGCCAGCAGTCCTGGGTGGGATCAGCCCCAGCATTTT.

This clonotype was observed a single time. This sequence joins TRBV20-1 and TRBJ2-1, with a possible D match to TRBD2 (6 bases). In germline, CDR1 is DFQATT, CDR2 SNEGSKA (reference sequence). V lost 6 bases and J 7 bases, leaving 13 bases between the germline ends. This CDR3 is built from 12 residues. For the CDR3, the DNA is TGCAGTGCAACCCCCGGACTAAATGAGCAGTTCTTC. Protein sequence: CSATPGLNEQFF.

The V and J genes are TRBV19 and TRBJ2-1; 14 bases agree with TRBD2. The germline V gene encodes CDR1 LNHDA and CDR2 SQIVND (reference sequence). The CDR3 covers 16 residues. Germline trimming cut 5 bases from V and 10 bases from J; bases unmatched to any gene: 10. CDR3 nucleotides: TGTGCCAGTAGTTTTCGACTAGCGGGGGGGCCAGGAGAGCAGTTCTTC. Protein product: CASSFRLAGGPGEQFF.

There are a few counts of this clonotype. This chain connects TRBV12-3 or TRBV12-4 to TRBJ2-7; TRBD1 might be the D (6 bases). The CDR3 contains 13 residues. Trimming left V 5 bases short and J 5 bases short, with 13 bases between. CDR3 in amino acids: CASSLDRNNEQYF. As DNA, the CDR3 is TGTGCCAGCAGTCTCGACAGGAACAACGAGCAGTACTTC.

There are a few counts of this clonotype. The V gene is TRBV27, the J gene TRBJ1-6; D gene ambiguous. Trimming pared 5 bases from V and 10 bases from J, leaving 15 bases between. CDR3 length equals 14 residues. The germline CDR1 and CDR2 sequences are MNHEY and SMNVEV (reference sequence). The CDR3 here is CASSQTSGLSPLHF. CDR3 nucleotides: TGTGCCAGCAGTCAAACGTCGGGTTTGTCACCCCTCCACTTT.

This clonotype has a handful of counts. This chain uses TRBV11-2 with TRBJ2-7, with D possibly TRBD2 on 5 matching bases. The germline V gene encodes CDR1 SGHAT and CDR2 FQNNGV. The CDR3 runs 15 residues. The ends were cut back, 1 base at V and 1 base at J, with 11 bases in the middle. For the CDR3, the DNA is TGTGCCAGCAGCTTAGCCCGGGGATGGTCCTACGAGCAGTACTTC. Its protein product is CASSLARGWSYEQYF.